The 25 T cell receptor beta chains presented below share a single source sample, sequenced in a study of neurological immune-mediated disorders. TCRdb redid the calling of the 5' RACE reads with MiXCR, one entry per CDR3 protein. The sample consists of approximately 100,000 distinct CDR3 sequences, roughly 4% of them appearing once. Sequences were obtained from PBMCs. Receptor source: a young woman with multiple sclerosis.

This clonotype was seen a few times. This chain connects TRBV3-1 to TRBJ2-5, with D unclear. V was pared by 0 bases and J by 2 bases, with 4 bases between. Germline V gene lookup returns CDR1 LGHDT and CDR2 YNNKEL (reference sequence). The CDR3 has 13 residues. The CDR3 DNA reads TGTGCCAGCAGCCAAGACTATCAAGAGACCCAGTACTTC. Translating gives CASSQDYQETQYF.

The chain uses TRBV7-2 and TRBJ1-1; the match to TRBD1 covers 7 bases. This CDR3 is 14 amino acids long. The germline V gene encodes CDR1 SGHTA and CDR2 FQGNSA. With V trimmed by 3 bases and J by 5 bases, 6 bases remained unmatched. This chain's CDR3 is CASSLQGDKTEAFF. For the CDR3, the DNA is TGTGCCAGCAGCTTGCAGGGGGATAAGACTGAAGCTTTCTTT. The full variable domain, in which reference TRBV7-2 and TRBJ1-1 provide the parts outside the CDR3, is GAGVSQSPSNKVTEKGKDVELRCDPISGHTALYWYRQSLGQGLEFLIYFQGNSAPDKSGLPSDRFSAERTGGSVSTLTIQRTQQEDSAVYLCASSLQGDKTEAFFGQGTRLTVV.

This clonotype was seen ten or more times. This rearrangement joins TRBV10-3 to TRBJ1-4; 7 positions agree with TRBD1. V was pared by 3 bases and J by 3 bases, with 4 bases of the junction left unmatched. The CDR3 runs 15 residues. Germline V gene data show CDR1 as ENHRY and CDR2 as SYGVKD. The CDR3 DNA follows: TGTGCCATCAGTGACCAGACAGGGTCTAATGAAAAACTGTTTTTT. Its protein product is CAISDQTGSNEKLFF.

This clonotype was recorded at least ten times. This chain connects TRBV20-1 to TRBJ2-3; 9 bases are a match to TRBD1. CDR1 is DFQATT and CDR2 is SNEGSKA in the germline V gene (reference sequence). The CDR3 is made up of 16 amino acids. Germline trimming cut 0 bases from V and 2 bases from J; bases unmatched to any gene: 6. Here the CDR3 reads CSAREGQGGYTDTQYF. DNA of the CDR3: TGCAGTGCTAGAGAGGGACAGGGCGGTTACACAGATACGCAGTATTTT.

This clonotype was observed at least ten times. The chain links TRBV20-1 to TRBJ2-3; no reliable D call. The CDR3 spans 16 residues. V was pared by 5 bases and J by 0 bases, with 18 bases between. CDR1 and CDR2 (germline): DFQATT, SNEGSKA (reference sequence). The CDR3 DNA reads as TGCAGTGCTTCTACCCTTCCTGCCACTAGCACAGATACGCAGTATTTT. The encoded protein is CSASTLPATSTDTQYF.

A note on this clonotype: This may arise from a read error, as a much more abundant clone is one base away. This chain links TRBV29-1 with TRBJ1-4, with unresolved D. Germline CDR1 SQVTM, CDR2 ANQGSEA. CDR3 length: 12 residues. Trimming took 7 bases from V and 8 from J, leaving 14 bases between them. The CDR3 nucleotides are TGCAGCGACCGGGAAACGGAGGAAAAACTGTTTTTT. This translates into CSDRETEEKLFF.

There are many counts of this clonotype. Written as DNA, the CDR3 is TGTGCCATCAGTGAAGGACAGGGGACCTTAGCTTTCTTT. This encodes CAISEGQGTLAFF. The V gene is TRBV10-3, the J gene TRBJ1-1, with 9 positions matching TRBD1. Germline values: CDR1 ENHRY, CDR2 SYGVKD. The trim removed 3 bases at V and 10 bases at J, leaving 6 bases unmatched. This CDR3 contains 13 residues.

Concerning this clonotype: A much larger clone differs by one base, so this may be a read error. The V and J genes are TRBV20-1 and TRBJ2-7, with D unresolved. Trimming removed 6 bases at V and 3 bases at J, with 18 bases between. The length of the CDR3 is 14 residues. Germline V gene data show CDR1 as DFQATT and CDR2 as SNEGSKA (reference sequence). CDR3 region: CSAPATWVSYEQYF. In nucleotides, the CDR3 is TGCAGTGCCCCAGCCACATGGGTGAGCTACGAGCAGTACTTC.

This clonotype has a handful of counts. The junction departs from germline at one end; a sequencing error may be responsible. The rearrangement links TRBV6-2 or TRBV6-3 to TRBJ2-1; 13 bases map to TRBD2. CDR3 length equals 13 residues. CDR1 is MNHEY, CDR2 SVGEGT, per germline. The CDR3 nucleotides are TGTGCCAGCAGCGCGAGACTAGCGGGAGGTATAGTCTTC. Protein product: CASSARLAGGIVF.

There are a few counts of this clonotype. The chain joins TRBV2 to TRBJ2-1, with D perhaps matching TRBD1 or TRBD2 (5 bases each). Germline loops: CDR1 SNHLY, CDR2 FYNNEI. V lost 6 bases and J lost 10, with 7 bases in between. The CDR3 is 10 amino acids. The CDR3 spells CASSGDEQFF. The CDR3 bases are TGTGCCAGCAGCGGGGACGAGCAGTTCTTC.

The sample holds many counts of this clonotype. The chain uses TRBV27 and TRBJ2-7; D not resolved. Trimming removed 4 bases at V and 3 bases at J, with 16 bases between. CDR1 and CDR2 (germline): MNHEY, SMNVEV (reference sequence). The CDR3 is 15 amino acids. The CDR3 sequence: CASSSRPTVNYEQYF. The CDR3 nucleotides read TGTGCCAGCAGTTCTCGTCCCACAGTGAACTACGAGCAGTACTTC.

There are many counts of this clonotype. V is TRBV7-9 and J is TRBJ2-1; D call uncertain. The CDR3 extends over 15 amino acids. The V end was cut by 3 bases, the J end by 2 bases, with 11 bases between. Germline V lookup: CDR1 SEHNR, CDR2 FQNEAQ (reference sequence). The CDR3: CASSFNQYPYNEQFF. In DNA, the CDR3 is TGTGCCAGCAGCTTTAACCAATATCCCTACAATGAGCAGTTCTTC.

In its sample, this clonotype was seen many times. The chain employs TRBV7-6 and TRBJ1-3; D remains ambiguous. V gave up 2 bases and J gave up 3 bases, with 14 bases separating them. Germline CDR1 is SGHVS and CDR2 is FNYEAQ. The CDR3 length is 16 residues. Here the CDR3 reads CASSLTGSTSGNTIYF. The CDR3, as DNA: TGTGCCAGCAGCTTAACCGGCAGCACAAGTGGAAACACCATATATTTT.

This clonotype has more than one count but fewer than ten. The chain combines TRBV20-1 with TRBJ2-7; D gene ambiguous. V was clipped by 7 bases and J by 6 bases, with 13 bases between them. This CDR3 contains 11 residues. CDR1 is DFQATT and CDR2 is SNEGSKA in the germline V gene (reference sequence). The CDR3 region is CSVAVRIEQYF. The CDR3 bases are TGCAGTGTTGCCGTGCGGATCGAGCAGTACTTC.

This clonotype came up many times. The chain is built from TRBV25-1 and TRBJ2-7; TRBD2 matches 9 bases. Germline CDR1 and CDR2: MGHDK and SYGVNS. The CDR3 runs 15 residues. After removal of 3 bases from V and 4 bases from J, the junction contained 7 bases not matched to a gene. The CDR3 loop is CASSDRLAGAYEQYF. In DNA form, the CDR3 reads TGTGCCAGCAGTGATCGATTAGCGGGAGCGTACGAGCAGTACTTC.

This clonotype was detected ten times or more. V usage is TRBV11-2 and J usage is TRBJ2-7; D gene uncertain. V was clipped by 5 bases and J by 2 bases, with 16 bases between them. CDR3 length: 15 residues. Per the germline V gene, CDR1 is SGHAT and CDR2 is FQNNGV. The CDR3 bases are TGTGCCAGCAGCCTAGGGCCGCCTGCTACCTACGAGCAGTACTTC. This encodes CASSLGPPATYEQYF.

In its sample, this clonotype was seen many times. The chain carries TRBV14 and TRBJ1-2, with 7 bases lining up with TRBD1. CDR1 SGHDN and CDR2 FVKESK come from the germline V gene. This CDR3 is 12 amino acids long. J was trimmed by 8 bases and V by 4 bases; bases with no gene match: 4. The CDR3 region has the DNA TGTGCCAGCAGCCCCACGGACAGGGGCTACACCTTC. This codes for CASSPTDRGYTF.

This clonotype was found many times. The chain links TRBV7-8 to TRBJ2-5; 13 positions match TRBD2. Trimming at V came to 2 bases and at J to 4 bases, leaving 16 bases not matched to a gene. The CDR3 totals 20 residues. CDR1 and CDR2 from the germline V gene are SGHVS and FQNEAQ. CDR3 sequence reads: CASSLRTSGRAYLLRETQYF. CDR3 coding DNA: TGTGCCAGCAGCTTAAGAACTAGCGGGAGGGCCTATCTTCTGCGAGAGACCCAGTACTTC.

The table lists this clonotype with many counts. Here the CDR3 DNA reads TGTGCCAGCAGCCAAGAGGATCCAGGGTTCTATGGCTACACCTTC. Translation: CASSQEDPGFYGYTF. The V and J genes are TRBV3-1 and TRBJ1-2, with D perhaps TRBD1 (5 bases). V was pared by 0 bases and J by 4 bases, with 12 bases between. This CDR3 has 15 residues. The germline V gene encodes CDR1 LGHDT and CDR2 YNNKEL (reference sequence).

The sample holds many counts of this clonotype. The rearrangement joins TRBV7-2 to TRBJ2-2, with 8 bases that match TRBD2. The CDR3 loop spans 16 amino acids. Germline V gene sequence: CDR1 SGHTA, CDR2 FQGNSA. After removal of 2 bases from V and 7 bases from J, the junction contained 9 bases not matched to a gene. CDR3 residues: CASSLHPGGLVGELFF. Written as DNA, the CDR3 is TGTGCCAGCAGCTTACATCCGGGGGGGCTAGTCGGGGAGCTGTTTTTT.

This clonotype was observed many times. V usage is TRBV5-6 and J usage is TRBJ2-7; 11 positions agree with TRBD1. Germline V gene lookup returns CDR1 SGHDT and CDR2 YYEEEE. J gave up 6 bases and V 2 bases, and 25 bases lay outside the gene matches. This CDR3 is 21 amino acids long. The CDR3 reads CASSLENGRTGGRISSTEQYF. In DNA, the CDR3 is TGTGCCAGCAGCTTAGAGAACGGAAGGACAGGGGGCCGTATTTCAAGTACCGAGCAGTACTTC.

In this sample, this clonotype turned up many times. The V and J genes are TRBV7-9 and TRBJ1-2; no reliable D call. Trimming removed 1 base from V and 4 bases from J, with 10 bases in between. Germline V gene lookup returns CDR1 SEHNR and CDR2 FQNEAQ (reference sequence). The CDR3 is made up of 14 amino acids. CDR3 in DNA: TGTGCCAGCAGCTTAGTCCAGACATCCTATGGCTACACCTTC. Translated, it gives CASSLVQTSYGYTF.

This clonotype was counted at least ten times. The V gene is TRBV5-6, the J gene TRBJ2-3, with TRBD2 matching over 10 bases. Germline V gives CDR1 SGHDT, CDR2 YYEEEE. Trimming cost V 4 bases and J 3 bases; bases outside gene matches: 5. The CDR3 length is 15 residues. For the CDR3, the DNA is TGTGCCAGCAGCCGACTAGCGGGCGCAACAGATACGCAGTATTTT. Protein sequence: CASSRLAGATDTQYF.

Many counts were recorded for this clonotype. The J gene is TRBJ1-1, the V gene TRBV30; D gene unclear. V was trimmed by 3 bases and J by 11 bases, leaving 25 bases between them. Germline lookup yields CDR1 GTSNPN and CDR2 SVGIG (reference sequence). The CDR3 runs 15 residues. CDR3 DNA: TGTGCCTGGAGCTCCAATCCCAGGACCGCTAAGCACGCTTTCTTT. As protein: CAWSSNPRTAKHAFF.

This clonotype was recorded at least ten times. The chain joins TRBV6-6 to TRBJ2-7; D perhaps matches TRBD2 (5 bases). The CDR3 contains 17 residues. Per germline, CDR1 MNHNY and CDR2 SVGAGI (reference sequence). Trimming took 0 bases from V and 2 from J, leaving 17 bases between them. For the CDR3, the DNA is TGTGCCAGCAGTTACTCGAGCGAGGGAAAAAGAACCTACGAGCAGTACTTC. Translated: CASSYSSEGKRTYEQYF.